The TCR beta chain described here comes from a study of neurological immune-mediated disorders. The study's findings and limits: Patients with HTLV-1-associated myelopathy had the highest level of TCR clonal expansion, whereas patients with multiple sclerosis had the lowest level, falling beneath the level found in healthy controls.

The V end lost 6 bases, the J end lost 3 bases, and 18 bases lay between the germline ends. Germline V gene data show CDR1 as MNHEY and CDR2 as SMNVEV (reference sequence). The length of the CDR3 is 15 residues. Many counts were recorded for this clonotype. The antigen is unknown. TCRdb processed the 5' RACE reads anew with MiXCR; each CDR3 protein has one entry. The sample holds fewer than 25,000 distinct CDR3 sequences, more than 10% seen once. Sequenced sample: PBMCs. V gene TRBV27 combines with J gene TRBJ2-7; TRBD1 might be the D (5 bases). This clonotype originated in a woman between 55 and 75 years old with HTLV-1-associated myelopathy (HAM/TSP). The CDR3 is CASSHWGSSGYEQYF. CDR3 nucleotide sequence: TGTGCCAGCAGCCACTGGGGCAGCTCGGGCTACGAGCAGTACTTC.